This entry lists 16 T cell receptor beta chains sequenced from one sample in a study of Ad26.COV2.S vaccination and SARS-CoV-2 variants (dated by TCRdb to about 2021). The library was generated by the immunoSEQ multiplex PCR assay. Not all clones reach the TCRdb copy of this immuneACCESS table, which keeps in-frame sequences only. Checked studies attribute under half of the gap to unresolved V genes and leave the rest unexplained. This sample gives around 300,000 clones in total; approximately 86% of them show up just once. Of the sample, around 10% falls within the top ten clones. In light of the paper, this sample's treatment or condition label describes: around 19 received Ad26.COV2.S at low or high dose, single or two shots; roughly five received placebo; per-sample allocation not given. For vaccine and placebo recipients, repertoires were sequenced using samples collected on day 63 after the first injection.

The source was peripheral blood, collected in a trial of Ad26.COV2.S vaccine versus placebo. The origin of the receptors is a person aged 18 to 65 who received the Ad26.COV2.S COVID-19 vaccine or a placebo.

The chain employs TRBV30 and TRBJ1-2; D not resolved. In germline, CDR1 is GTSNPN, CDR2 SVGIG (reference sequence). The V end was cut by 5 bases, the J end by 4 bases, with 14 bases between. CDR3 length: 13 residues. CDR3 DNA: TGTGCCTGGCAGGACCGAACCTTCTATGGCTACACCTTC. The encoded protein is CAWQDRTFYGYTF.

This clone is a singleton in its sample. The chain has TRBV6-2 or TRBV6-3 and TRBJ1-5; no clear D. This CDR3 comprises 16 residues. V dropped 2 bases and J dropped 0 bases, with 11 bases sitting between them. Germline lookup yields CDR1 MNHEY and CDR2 SVGEGT. CDR3 sequence: CASSYETGHSNQPQHF. The CDR3 DNA sequence: TGTGCCAGCAGTTACGAAACGGGTCATAGCAATCAGCCCCAGCATTTT.

This chain joins TRBV12-3 or TRBV12-4 and TRBJ2-2; D possibly matches TRBD1 or TRBD2 (5 bases each). The V end was cut by 2 bases, the J end by 6 bases, with 7 bases between. The CDR3 runs to 13 residues. Here the CDR3 reads CASSLQGPGELFF. The CDR3 coding sequence is TGTGCCAGCAGTTTACAGGGACCCGGGGAGCTGTTTTTT.

This clone is a singleton in its sample. CDR3 nucleotides: TGTGCCAGCTCACCAGGGACCACCCCCGGGGAGACCCAGTACTTC. Translation: CASSPGTTPGETQYF. The chain joins TRBV18 to TRBJ2-5; D possibly uses TRBD1 or TRBD2 (5 bases each). The CDR3 extends over 15 amino acids. Germline values: CDR1 KGHSH, CDR2 LQKENI. The V end lost 2 bases, the J end lost 5 bases, and 15 bases lay between the germline ends.

V usage is TRBV6-1 and J usage is TRBJ2-5; D remains ambiguous. Germline V gives CDR1 MNHNS, CDR2 SASEGT. The V and J ends lost 1 base and 1 base respectively, with 4 bases between them. The CDR3 contains 13 residues. The CDR3 loop is CASSEVSQETQYF. In DNA, the CDR3 is TGTGCCAGCAGTGAAGTGAGCCAAGAGACCCAGTACTTC.

The rearrangement joins TRBV5-1 to TRBJ1-2; 9 bases map to TRBD1. J was trimmed by 7 bases and V by 0 bases; bases with no gene match: 1. This CDR3 is built from 13 residues. Germline values: CDR1 SGHRS, CDR2 YFSETQ. The CDR3 region has the DNA TGCGCCAGCAGCTTGGACAGGGGGCCTGGCTACACCTTC. Its protein is CASSLDRGPGYTF.

The genes are TRBV7-7 and TRBJ2-3, with 8 bases identical to TRBD2. CDR3 size: 15 residues. Germline CDR1 SSHAT, CDR2 FNYEAQ (reference sequence). Trimming removed 6 bases from V and 0 bases from J; junction bases left unmatched: 5. The CDR3 loop is CASSYSGASTDTQYF. The CDR3, as DNA: TGTGCCAGCAGTTATAGCGGGGCAAGCACAGATACGCAGTATTTT. Based on the CDR3 plus reference TRBV7-7 and TRBJ2-3, the full variable domain is GAGVSQSPRYKVTKRGQDVTLRCDPISSHATLYWYQQALGQGPEFLTYFNYEAQPDKSGLPSDRFSAERPEGSISTLTIQRTEQRDSAMYRCASSYSGASTDTQYFGPGTRLTVL.

V is TRBV9 and J is TRBJ2-3; no reliable D call. The CDR3 runs to 12 residues. From germline, CDR1 is SGDLS and CDR2 YYNGEE. V was clipped by 3 bases and J by 2 bases, with 4 bases between them. The chain's CDR3 is CASSGNTDTQYF. The CDR3 nucleotides read TGTGCCAGCAGCGGAAACACAGATACGCAGTATTTT.

In this sample, this clone turned up a few times. The rearrangement joins TRBV4-2 to TRBJ2-1; TRBD2 matches at 9 bases. Germline assignment: CDR1 LGHNA and CDR2 YNFKEQ. J lost 8 bases, V lost 3 bases, and 11 bases had no gene match. This CDR3 has 16 amino acids. The CDR3 is CASSQDLAGARDEQFF. In DNA, the CDR3 is TGTGCCAGCAGCCAGGATTTAGCGGGGGCTCGGGATGAGCAGTTCTTC.

The chain joins TRBV2 to TRBJ1-2; D gene uncertain. Germline V gives CDR1 SNHLY, CDR2 FYNNEI. The length of the CDR3 is 13 residues. Deletions cut 4 bases from V and 4 bases from J, with 10 bases between. The CDR3 spells CASSGTEIYGYTF. CDR3 DNA sequence: TGTGCCAGCAGTGGAACCGAAATCTATGGCTACACCTTC.

V is TRBV2 and J is TRBJ1-1; possibly TRBD1 for D (6 bases). CDR1 SNHLY and CDR2 FYNNEI come from the germline V gene. The CDR3 covers 15 residues. The V and J ends lost 8 bases and 7 bases respectively, with 23 bases between them. This CDR3 is CASFLLRGPSHEAFF. CDR3 nucleotides: TGTGCCAGCTTCCTTCTCAGGGGTCCTTCTCATGAAGCTTTCTTT.

This chain joins TRBV7-6 and TRBJ2-7; D might be TRBD2 (6 bases). The CDR3 totals 15 residues. The germline V and J ends were trimmed by 5 bases and 2 bases, with 16 bases remaining between them. Germline V gene data show CDR1 as SGHVS and CDR2 as FNYEAQ. The CDR3 is CASSIMRGLTYEQYF. DNA for the CDR3: TGTGCCAGCAGCATAATGCGGGGACTCACCTACGAGCAGTACTTC.

The genes are TRBV7-3 and TRBJ2-3; the D is unclear. Trimming took 5 bases from V and 6 from J, leaving 9 bases between them. CDR1 is SGHTA, CDR2 FQGTGA, per germline. The CDR3 has 12 amino acids. The CDR3 region is CASSEGLDTQYF. The DNA of the CDR3 is TGTGCCAGCAGCGAAGGGTTGGATACGCAGTATTTT.

V usage is TRBV19 and J usage is TRBJ2-7, with 8 bases aligning to TRBD1. The ends lost 3 bases at V and 4 bases at J; junction bases unmatched: 5. This CDR3 spans 14 amino acids. Germline CDR1 and CDR2: LNHDA and SQIVND (reference sequence). CDR3: CASSIGYRGYEQYF. CDR3 in DNA: TGTGCCAGTAGTATCGGTTACAGGGGGTACGAGCAGTACTTC.

V gene TRBV27 combines with J gene TRBJ2-7; a possible D gene is TRBD1 (6 bases). This CDR3 region has 13 residues. V lost 6 bases, J lost 2 bases, and 11 bases lay in between. CDR1 and CDR2 from the germline V gene are MNHEY and SMNVEV (reference sequence). This CDR3 is CASSHTGTYEQYF. The CDR3 coding sequence is TGTGCCAGCAGCCATACAGGGACCTACGAGCAGTACTTC.

This clone appeared a single time. The chain employs TRBV15 and TRBJ2-2; D gene ambiguous. With 1 base removed from V and 1 base from J, the gap between germline ends came to 7 bases. Germline CDR1 LNHNV, CDR2 YYDKDF (reference sequence). The CDR3 is 15 amino acids. In nucleotides, the CDR3 is TGTGCCACCAGCAGAGGGCAAGGGAACACCGGGGAGCTGTTTTTT. This gives the protein CATSRGQGNTGELFF.